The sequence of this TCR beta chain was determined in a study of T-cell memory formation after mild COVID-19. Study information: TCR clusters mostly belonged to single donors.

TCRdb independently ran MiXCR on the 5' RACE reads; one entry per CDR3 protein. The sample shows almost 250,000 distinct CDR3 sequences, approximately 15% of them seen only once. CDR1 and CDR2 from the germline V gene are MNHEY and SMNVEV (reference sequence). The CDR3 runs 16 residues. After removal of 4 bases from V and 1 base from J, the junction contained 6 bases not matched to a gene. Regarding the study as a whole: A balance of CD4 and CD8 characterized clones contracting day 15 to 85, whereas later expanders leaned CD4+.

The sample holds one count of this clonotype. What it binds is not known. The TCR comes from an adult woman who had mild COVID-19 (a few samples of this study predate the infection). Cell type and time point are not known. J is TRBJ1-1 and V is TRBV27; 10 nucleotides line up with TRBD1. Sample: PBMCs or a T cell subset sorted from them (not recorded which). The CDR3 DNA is TGTGCCAGCAGTTCAGACAGGGGGCGAAGGAACACTGAAGCTTTCTTT. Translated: CASSSDRGRRNTEAFF.